The source of this T cell receptor beta chain is a study of cytomegalovirus exposure and HLA in healthy donors. About the study: The Caucasian-associated ancestry cluster contained about 80% of the approximately 400 genotyped donors. Study-wide results and limits: Researchers catalogued 164 TCR beta chains as cytomegalovirus-associated.

As regards this clone: Its antigen is undetermined.

PCR involved 60 Vbeta and 13 Jbeta primers. The assay was immunoSEQ multiplex PCR, and TCRdb's table has in-frame clones only and misses some. The sample includes 120,000 to 150,000 clones, more than 75% of them seen just once. CDR1 MNHEY and CDR2 SMNVEV come from the germline V gene (reference sequence). Deletions cut 2 bases from V and 7 bases from J, with 7 bases between. CDR3 length: 12 amino acids. The sequenced material came from PBMCs. The J gene is TRBJ2-3, the V gene TRBV27; maybe TRBD2 (5 bases). This TCR was recovered from a man aged 18 to 29 in good health and CMV-seropositive. The CDR3 is CASSLEGNTQYF. CDR3 sequence (DNA): TGTGCCAGCAGTTTAGAGGGAAATACGCAGTATTTT.